The present T cell receptor (beta chain) was sequenced within a study of OX40 agonist ivuxolimab in advanced cancers. Study information: Prior anti-PD-1, anti-PD-L1 or anti-CTLA-4 therapy was allowed; approximately 40% had some.

Patients were excluded for autoimmune disease history or systemic immunosuppression. The study's findings and limits: The specificity for antigen of the expanded peripheral T cells was not determined. Doses of 0.1 to 3.0 mg/kg were accompanied by clonal expansion of CD4+ and CD8+ blood T cells by week 6.

About this clone: Its antigen is undetermined.

The CDR3 contains 14 residues. V was trimmed by 6 bases and J by 5 bases, leaving 14 bases between them. The germline CDR1 and CDR2 sequences are SEHNR and FQNEAQ (reference sequence). Clones were sequenced by immunoSEQ multiplex PCR, and TCRdb holds only the in-frame ones, with some missing. Among about 53,000 clones listed, roughly nine tenths were seen once. The clonotype originates from an adult with an advanced solid tumor such as melanoma, head and neck, liver or kidney cancer. This chain connects TRBV7-9 to TRBJ1-5; D is undetermined. Specimen: CD4+ or CD8+ T cells sorted from blood, collected in a trial of the OX40 agonist ivuxolimab. CDR3 in DNA: TGTGCCAGCAGTAAGGACCGTTCGGATCAGCCCCAGCATTTT. Protein: CASSKDRSDQPQHF.